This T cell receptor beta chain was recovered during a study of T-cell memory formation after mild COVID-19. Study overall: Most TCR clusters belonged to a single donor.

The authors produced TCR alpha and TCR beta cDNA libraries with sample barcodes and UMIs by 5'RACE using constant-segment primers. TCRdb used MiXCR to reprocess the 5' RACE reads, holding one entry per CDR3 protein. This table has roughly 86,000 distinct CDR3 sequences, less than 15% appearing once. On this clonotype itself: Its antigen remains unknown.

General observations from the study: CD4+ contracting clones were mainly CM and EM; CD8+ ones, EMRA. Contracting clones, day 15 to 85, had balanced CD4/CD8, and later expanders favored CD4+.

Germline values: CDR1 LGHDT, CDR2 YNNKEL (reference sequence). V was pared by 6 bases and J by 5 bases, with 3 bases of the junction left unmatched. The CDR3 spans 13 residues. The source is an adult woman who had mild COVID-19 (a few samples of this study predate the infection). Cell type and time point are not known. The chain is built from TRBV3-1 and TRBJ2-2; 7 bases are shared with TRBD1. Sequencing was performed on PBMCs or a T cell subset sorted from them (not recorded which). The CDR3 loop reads CASRQQGTGELFF. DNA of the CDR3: TGTGCCAGCAGGCAACAGGGGACCGGGGAGCTGTTTTTT.